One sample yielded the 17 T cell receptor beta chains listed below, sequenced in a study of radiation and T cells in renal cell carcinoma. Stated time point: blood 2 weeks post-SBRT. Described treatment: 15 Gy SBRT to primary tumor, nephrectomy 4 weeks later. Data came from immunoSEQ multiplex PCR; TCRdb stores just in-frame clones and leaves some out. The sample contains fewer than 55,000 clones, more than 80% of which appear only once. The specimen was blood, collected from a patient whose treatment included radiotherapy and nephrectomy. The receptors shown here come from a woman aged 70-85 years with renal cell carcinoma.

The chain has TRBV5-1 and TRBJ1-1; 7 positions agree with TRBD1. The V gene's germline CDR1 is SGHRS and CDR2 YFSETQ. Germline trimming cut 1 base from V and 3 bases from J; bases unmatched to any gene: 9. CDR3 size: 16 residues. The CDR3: CASSLTGAQGDTEAFF. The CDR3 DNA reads TGCGCCAGCAGCTTGACGGGGGCTCAGGGGGACACTGAAGCTTTCTTT.

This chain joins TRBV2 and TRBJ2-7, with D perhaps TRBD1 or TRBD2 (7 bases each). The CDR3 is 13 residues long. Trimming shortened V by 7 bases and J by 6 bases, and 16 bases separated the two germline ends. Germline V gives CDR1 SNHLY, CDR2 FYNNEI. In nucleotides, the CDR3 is TGTGCCAGCAAGGAGCAGGGGGAGGGCGAGCAGTACTTC. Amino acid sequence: CASKEQGEGEQYF.

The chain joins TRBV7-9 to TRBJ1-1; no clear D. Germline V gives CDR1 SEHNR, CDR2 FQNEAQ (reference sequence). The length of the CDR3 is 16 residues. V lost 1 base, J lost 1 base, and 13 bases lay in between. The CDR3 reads CASSLGGRLTNTEAFF. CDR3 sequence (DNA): TGTGCCAGCAGCTTAGGAGGGAGATTGACGAACACTGAAGCTTTCTTT.

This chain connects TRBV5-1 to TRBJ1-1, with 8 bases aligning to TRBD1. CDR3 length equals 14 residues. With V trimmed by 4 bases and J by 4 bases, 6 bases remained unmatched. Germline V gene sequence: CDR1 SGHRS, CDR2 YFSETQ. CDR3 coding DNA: TGCGCCAGCAGCGTGGACAGGGAGGGCACTGAAGCTTTCTTT. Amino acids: CASSVDREGTEAFF. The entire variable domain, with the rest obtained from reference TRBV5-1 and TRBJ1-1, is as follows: KAGVTQTPRYLIKTRGQQVTLSCSPISGHRSVSWYQQTPGQGLQFLFEYFSETQRNKGNFPGRFSGRQFSNSRSEMNVSTLELGDSALYLCASSVDREGTEAFFGQGTRLTVV.

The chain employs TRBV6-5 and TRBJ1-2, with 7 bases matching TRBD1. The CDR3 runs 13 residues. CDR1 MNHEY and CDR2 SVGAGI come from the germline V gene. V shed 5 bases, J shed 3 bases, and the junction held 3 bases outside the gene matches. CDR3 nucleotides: TGTGCCAGCAGTGCACAGGGGTACTATGGCTACACCTTC. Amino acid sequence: CASSAQGYYGYTF.

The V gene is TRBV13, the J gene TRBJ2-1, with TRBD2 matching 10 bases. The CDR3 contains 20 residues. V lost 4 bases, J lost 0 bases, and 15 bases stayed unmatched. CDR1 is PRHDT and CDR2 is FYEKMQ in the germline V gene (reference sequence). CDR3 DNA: TGTGCCAGCAGCTCCCCTTTCGGGCTAGCGGGAGTGAGCTCCTACAATGAGCAGTTCTTC. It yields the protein CASSSPFGLAGVSSYNEQFF.

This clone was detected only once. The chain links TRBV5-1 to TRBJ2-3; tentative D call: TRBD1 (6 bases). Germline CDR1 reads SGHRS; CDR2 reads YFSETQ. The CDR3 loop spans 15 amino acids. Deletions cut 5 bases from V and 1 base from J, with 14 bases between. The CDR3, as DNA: TGCGCCAGCAGTCAACAGGGATCAGGCACAGATACGCAGTATTTT. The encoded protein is CASSQQGSGTDTQYF. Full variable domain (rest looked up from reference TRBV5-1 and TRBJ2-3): KAGVTQTPRYLIKTRGQQVTLSCSPISGHRSVSWYQQTPGQGLQFLFEYFSETQRNKGNFPGRFSGRQFSNSRSEMNVSTLELGDSALYLCASSQQGSGTDTQYFGPGTRLTVL.

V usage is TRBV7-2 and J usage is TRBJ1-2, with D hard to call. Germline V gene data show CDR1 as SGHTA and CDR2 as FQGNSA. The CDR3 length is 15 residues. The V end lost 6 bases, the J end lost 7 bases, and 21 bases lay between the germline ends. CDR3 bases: TGTGCCAGCAGACCGGACCGCGCGGGGTTCTCTGGCTACACCTTC. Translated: CASRPDRAGFSGYTF.

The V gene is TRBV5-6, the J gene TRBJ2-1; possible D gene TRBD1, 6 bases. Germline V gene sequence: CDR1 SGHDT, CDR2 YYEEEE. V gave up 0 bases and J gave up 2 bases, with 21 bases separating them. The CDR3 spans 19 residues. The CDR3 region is CASSLALLQGWGPYNEQFF. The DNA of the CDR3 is TGTGCCAGCAGCTTGGCCCTCTTACAGGGATGGGGACCCTACAATGAGCAGTTCTTC.

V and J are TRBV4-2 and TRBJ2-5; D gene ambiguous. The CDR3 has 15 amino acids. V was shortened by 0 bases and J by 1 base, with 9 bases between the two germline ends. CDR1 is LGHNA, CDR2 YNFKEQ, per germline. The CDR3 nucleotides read TGTGCCAGCAGCCAAGAAAGGGCCCCCCAAGAGACCCAGTACTTC. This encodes CASSQERAPQETQYF.

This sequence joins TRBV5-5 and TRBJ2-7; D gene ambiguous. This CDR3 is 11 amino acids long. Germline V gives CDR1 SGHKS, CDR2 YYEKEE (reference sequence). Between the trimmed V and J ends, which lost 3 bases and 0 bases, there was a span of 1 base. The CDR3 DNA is TGTGCCAGCAGCTACTCCTACGAGCAGTACTTC. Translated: CASSYSYEQYF.

The CDR3 is CASSKPPDSIPNSPLHF. Written as DNA, the CDR3 is TGTGCCAGCAGCAAACCCCCAGACAGCATTCCTAATTCACCCCTCCACTTT. The chain uses TRBV21-1 and TRBJ1-6; TRBD1, as called in the table, went unchecked against the DNA. TRBV21-1 is flagged as a pseudogene. The CDR3 length is 17 residues.

CDR3 in amino acids: CASSPGGLAGAAQYF. As DNA, the CDR3 is TGTGCCAGCAGCCCCGGGGGACTAGCGGGGGCCGCGCAGTACTTC. This chain uses TRBV9 with TRBJ2-7; 14 bases fit TRBD2. J was trimmed by 9 bases and V by 4 bases; bases with no gene match: 9. The CDR3 length is 15 residues. Germline lookup yields CDR1 SGDLS and CDR2 YYNGEE. Full variable domain (remainder filled in from reference TRBV9 and TRBJ2-7): DSGVTQTPKHLITATGQRVTLRCSPRSGDLSVYWYQQSLDQGLQFLIQYYNGEERAKGNILERFSAQQFPDLHSELNLSSLELGDSALYFCASSPGGLAGAAQYFGPGTRLTVT.

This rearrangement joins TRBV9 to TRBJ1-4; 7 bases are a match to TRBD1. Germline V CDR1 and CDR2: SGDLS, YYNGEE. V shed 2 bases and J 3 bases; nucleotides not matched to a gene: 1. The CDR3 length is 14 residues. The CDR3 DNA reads TGTGCCAGCAGCGTTGGGACAGCTAATGAAAAACTGTTTTTT. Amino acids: CASSVGTANEKLFF.

CDR3: CASSLGVTGELFF. As DNA, the CDR3 is TGTGCCAGCAGTCTGGGGGTCACCGGGGAGCTGTTTTTT. The chain employs TRBV2 and TRBJ2-2, with D perhaps assigned TRBD1 or TRBD2 (5 bases each). The CDR3 runs to 13 residues. Trimming removed 5 bases at V and 4 bases at J, with 8 bases between. Germline CDR1 and CDR2: SNHLY and FYNNEI.

The CDR3 DNA follows: TGTGCCAGCAGCTTGGCCGACGGTGAAGCTTTCTTT. It codes for CASSLADGEAFF. The chain links TRBV7-1 to TRBJ1-1; D is uncertain. TRBV7-1 is an ORF, and what it does is uncertain. V lost 4 bases and J 7 bases, leaving 10 bases between the germline ends. The CDR3 contains 12 residues.

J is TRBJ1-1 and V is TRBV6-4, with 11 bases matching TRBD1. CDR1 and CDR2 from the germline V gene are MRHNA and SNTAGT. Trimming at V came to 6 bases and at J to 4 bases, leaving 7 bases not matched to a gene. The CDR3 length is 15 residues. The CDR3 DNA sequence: TGTGCCAGCAGGGGACAGGGGGTTGGAGGCACTGAAGCTTTCTTT. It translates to CASRGQGVGGTEAFF.